This T cell receptor (beta chain) was identified in a study of ipilimumab plus nivolumab after autologous stem cell transplantation. For the study at large: Typical patient got four to six ipilimumab doses and about eight nivolumab doses (median). The myeloma cohort included high-risk transplant-naive patients and patients relapsing within 3 years of a first autologous transplant.

Data came from immunoSEQ multiplex PCR; TCRdb stores just in-frame clones and leaves some out. In the table there are 2,000 to 2,500 clones, roughly 78% of which are singletons. Findings and limits, study-wide: Authors suggest TCR repertoire, Treg phenotype and gut microbiota support further study.

V was trimmed by 0 bases and J by 4 bases, leaving 2 bases between them. Germline CDR1 and CDR2: SGHDT and YYEEEE. This CDR3 has 12 amino acids. As regards this clone: Its specificity is not known.

The V gene is TRBV5-6, the J gene TRBJ2-1; D is ambiguous. Sequenced here: PBMCs, sampled in a trial of ipilimumab plus nivolumab as post-transplant consolidation. The clonotype was recovered from a male donor with multiple myeloma. The CDR3 is CASSLEYNEQFF. The CDR3 nucleotides read TGTGCCAGCAGCTTGGAGTACAATGAGCAGTTCTTC.